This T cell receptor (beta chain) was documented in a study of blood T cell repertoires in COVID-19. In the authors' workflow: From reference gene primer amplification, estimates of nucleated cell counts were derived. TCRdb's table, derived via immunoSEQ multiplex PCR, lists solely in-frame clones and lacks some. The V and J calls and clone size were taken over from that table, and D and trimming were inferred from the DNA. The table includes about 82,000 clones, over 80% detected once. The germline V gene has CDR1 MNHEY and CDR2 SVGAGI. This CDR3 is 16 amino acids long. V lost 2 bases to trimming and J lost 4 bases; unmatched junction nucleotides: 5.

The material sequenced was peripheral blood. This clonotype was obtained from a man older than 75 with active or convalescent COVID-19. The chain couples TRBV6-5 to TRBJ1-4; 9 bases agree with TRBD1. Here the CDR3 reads CASSYDRGTGNEKLFF. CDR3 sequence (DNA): TGTGCCAGCAGTTACGACAGGGGGACGGGTAATGAAAAACTGTTTTTT.